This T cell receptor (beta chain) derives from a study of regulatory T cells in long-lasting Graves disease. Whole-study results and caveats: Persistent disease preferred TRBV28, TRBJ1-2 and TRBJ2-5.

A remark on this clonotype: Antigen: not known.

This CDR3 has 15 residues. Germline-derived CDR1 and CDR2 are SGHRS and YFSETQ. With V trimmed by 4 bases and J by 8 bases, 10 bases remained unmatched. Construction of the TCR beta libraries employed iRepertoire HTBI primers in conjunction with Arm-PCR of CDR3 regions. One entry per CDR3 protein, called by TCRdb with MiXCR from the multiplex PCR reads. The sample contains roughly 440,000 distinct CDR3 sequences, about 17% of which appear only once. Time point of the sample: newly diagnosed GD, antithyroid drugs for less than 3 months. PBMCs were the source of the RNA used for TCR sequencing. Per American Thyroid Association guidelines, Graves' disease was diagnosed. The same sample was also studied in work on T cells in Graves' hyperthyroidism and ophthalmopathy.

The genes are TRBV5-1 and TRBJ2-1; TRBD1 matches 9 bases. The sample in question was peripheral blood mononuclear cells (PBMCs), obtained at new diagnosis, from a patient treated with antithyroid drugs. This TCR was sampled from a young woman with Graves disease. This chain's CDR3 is CASSQGQGLGYEQFF. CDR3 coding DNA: TGCGCCAGCAGCCAAGGACAGGGGCTGGGGTATGAGCAGTTCTTC.